The present T cell receptor (beta chain) was sequenced within a study of breast tumors, draining lymph nodes, adjacent tissues. Study findings and constraints: The lymph node origin of tumor T cells was framed as consistent with a hypothesis, not demonstrated.

TCRdb redid the calling of the multiplex PCR reads with MiXCR, one entry per CDR3 protein. The table has some 53,000 distinct CDR3 sequences, roughly 41% seen once. The table lists this clonotype with a count of one. Its antigen is not known. The CDR3 is 13 residues long. Germline CDR1 and CDR2: SGHTA and FQGNSA. The junction had 3 bases not matched to a gene; V was cut back by 4 bases and J by 3 bases. The receptor was derived from a female donor with breast cancer. Some clones in this sample may be carry-over from other donors' samples. The V and J genes are TRBV7-2 and TRBJ2-7; 7 bases fit TRBD1. Sequenced input: breast tumor tissue. CDR3 amino acids: CASSSGTDYEQYF. The DNA for the CDR3 is TGTGCCAGCAGCTCCGGGACAGACTACGAGCAGTACTTC.